Below, 8 T cell receptor beta chains from the same sample are listed, as sequenced in a study of metastatic and nonmetastatic thyroid tumors. TCRdb reprocessed the PCR reads using MiXCR. The data show about 39,000 clones, with around a fifth seen just once and about 17% held by the top ten. Before thyroid surgery, none of the patients had received any treatment. The sequenced sample consisted of blood. The receptors were gathered from a female donor with papillary thyroid cancer or a benign thyroid nodule (not recorded which). Some clones in this sample may be carry-over from other donors' samples.

In its sample, this clone was seen many times. The V call is TRBV12-3 or TRBV12-4, the J call TRBJ2-3; D uncertain. The CDR3 covers 12 residues. V was shortened by 3 bases and J by 5 bases, with 6 bases between the two germline ends. CDR3 sequence reads: CASSLVGDTQYF. The CDR3 DNA is TGTGCCAGCAGTTTGGTCGGAGATACGCAGTATTTT.

In this sample, this clone turned up a few times. This chain uses TRBV28 with TRBJ2-1; 7 nucleotides line up with TRBD1. The CDR3 is made up of 12 amino acids. The germline V gene encodes CDR1 MDHEN and CDR2 SYDVKM. Trimming at V came to 2 bases and at J to 15 bases, leaving 7 bases not matched to a gene. The CDR3 spells CASSLPGQVPFF. In nucleotides, the CDR3 is TGTGCCAGCAGTTTACCTGGACAGGTACCGTTCTTC.

The gene calls are TRBV19 and TRBJ2-2, with 7 bases matching TRBD2. J lost 7 bases, V lost 7 bases, and 9 bases had no gene match. Germline loops: CDR1 LNHDA, CDR2 SQIVND (reference sequence). This CDR3 has 14 amino acids. The CDR3 DNA reads TGTGCCAGTATTGGGCTATCGGGAGGCGGGGAGCTGTTTTTT. Translated, it gives CASIGLSGGGELFF.

The genes are TRBV11-2 and TRBJ2-3; tentatively, D is TRBD1 (6 bases). Looked up from germline, CDR1 is SGHAT and CDR2 is FQNNGV. V was trimmed by 5 bases and J by 4 bases, leaving 19 bases between them. The CDR3 sequence is 16 residues long. CDR3 residues: CASSLGGTGPSDTQYF. DNA for the CDR3: TGTGCCAGCAGCCTAGGTGGAACAGGGCCGTCAGATACGCAGTATTTT.

This clone appeared a few times. The chain couples TRBV6-1 to TRBJ2-6; D gene uncertain. From germline, CDR1 is MNHNS and CDR2 SASEGT. The CDR3 covers 14 residues. V was pared by 10 bases and J by 2 bases, with 12 bases between. CDR3 protein: CAIGRATGANVLTF. The CDR3 bases are TGTGCCATCGGACGAGCCACTGGGGCCAACGTCCTGACTTTC.

This clone occurred many times. Other DNA sequences in the same sample also yield this CDR3. The rearrangement uses TRBV2 and TRBJ2-3; perhaps TRBD2 as D (5 bases). V was cut by 7 bases and J by 1 base, with 12 bases left in between. The V gene's germline CDR1 is SNHLY and CDR2 FYNNEI. The CDR3 has 14 amino acids. The CDR3 spells CASKDFQGTDTQYF. The CDR3 DNA sequence: TGTGCCAGCAAGGACTTCCAAGGCACAGATACGCAGTATTTT.

This clone was detected many times. The CDR3 coding sequence is TGTGCCAGCAGTTACGGGACTACTGTGACAGATACGCAGTATTTT. Translating gives CASSYGTTVTDTQYF. V usage is TRBV6-5 and J usage is TRBJ2-3; 7 bases align to TRBD2. This CDR3 is built from 15 residues. Losses at the gene ends were 2 bases for V and 3 bases for J; bases not matched to a gene: 5. In germline, CDR1 is MNHEY, CDR2 SVGAGI.

This clone showed up many times. The chain employs TRBV20-1 and TRBJ2-2; D perhaps matches TRBD2 (6 bases). V was trimmed by 7 bases and J by 0 bases, leaving 9 bases between them. Germline-derived CDR1 and CDR2 are DFQATT and SNEGSKA (reference sequence). This CDR3 has 13 residues. CDR3 nucleotides: TGCAGTGGGGGGGAGTCGAACACCGGGGAGCTGTTTTTT. Translating it yields CSGGESNTGELFF.